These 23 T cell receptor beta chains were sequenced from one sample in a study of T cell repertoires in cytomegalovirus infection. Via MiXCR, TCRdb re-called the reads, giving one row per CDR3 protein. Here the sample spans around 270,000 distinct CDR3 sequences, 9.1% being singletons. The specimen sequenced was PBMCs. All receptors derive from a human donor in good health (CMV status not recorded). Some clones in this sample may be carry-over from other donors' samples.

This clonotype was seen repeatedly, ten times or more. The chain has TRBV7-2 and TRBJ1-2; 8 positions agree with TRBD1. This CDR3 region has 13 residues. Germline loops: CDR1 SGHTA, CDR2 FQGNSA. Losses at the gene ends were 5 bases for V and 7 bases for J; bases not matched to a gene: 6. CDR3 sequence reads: CASSRGQAFGYTF. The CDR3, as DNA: TGTGCCAGCAGCCGGGGACAGGCCTTTGGCTACACCTTC.

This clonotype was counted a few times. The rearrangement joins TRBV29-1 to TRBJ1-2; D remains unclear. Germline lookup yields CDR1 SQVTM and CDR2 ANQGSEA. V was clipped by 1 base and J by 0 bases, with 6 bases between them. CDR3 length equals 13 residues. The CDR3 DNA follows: TGCAGCGTTGAAGGGGTTGCTAACTATGGCTACACCTTC. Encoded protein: CSVEGVANYGYTF.

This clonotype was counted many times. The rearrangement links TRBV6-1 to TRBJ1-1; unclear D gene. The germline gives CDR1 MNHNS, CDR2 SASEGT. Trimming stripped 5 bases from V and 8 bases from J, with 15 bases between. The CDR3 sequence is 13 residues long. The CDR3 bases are TGTGCCAGCAGTTCCTACGTCGCGTCGGAAGCTTTCTTT. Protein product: CASSSYVASEAFF.

CDR3 in amino acids: CASSGSVGTQNNEQFF. The CDR3 DNA sequence: TGTGCCAGCAGTGGTTCCGTCGGGACTCAGAACAATGAGCAGTTCTTC. This chain uses TRBV28 with TRBJ2-1, with D possibly TRBD2 on 6 matching bases. Per germline, CDR1 MDHEN and CDR2 SYDVKM. Trimming cost V 5 bases and J 5 bases, with 19 bases left between them. The CDR3 runs 16 residues. Based on the CDR3 plus reference TRBV28 and TRBJ2-1, the full variable domain is DVKVTQSSRYLVKRTGEKVFLECVQDMDHENMFWYRQDPGLGLRLIYFSYDVKMKEKGDIPEGYSVSREKKERFSLILESASTNQTSMYLCASSGSVGTQNNEQFFGPGTRLTVL.

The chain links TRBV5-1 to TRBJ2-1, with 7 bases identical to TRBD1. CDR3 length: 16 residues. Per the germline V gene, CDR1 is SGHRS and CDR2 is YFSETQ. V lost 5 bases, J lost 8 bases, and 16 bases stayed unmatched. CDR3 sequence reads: CASSTLSGLQGDEQFF. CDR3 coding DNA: TGCGCCAGCAGTACCCTTTCCGGGCTCCAGGGGGATGAGCAGTTCTTC.

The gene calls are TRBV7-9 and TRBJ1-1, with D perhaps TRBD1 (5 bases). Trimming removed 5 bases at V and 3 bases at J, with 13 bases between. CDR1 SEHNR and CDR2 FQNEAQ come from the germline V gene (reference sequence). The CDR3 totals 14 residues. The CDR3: CASSKGQVDTEAFF. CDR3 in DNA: TGTGCCAGCAGCAAGGGGCAGGTGGACACTGAAGCTTTCTTT. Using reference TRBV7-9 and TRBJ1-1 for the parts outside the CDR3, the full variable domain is DTGVSQNPRHKITKRGQNVTFRCDPISEHNRLYWYRQTLGQGPEFLTYFQNEAQLEKSRLLSDRFSAERPKGSFSTLEIQRTEQGDSAMYLCASSKGQVDTEAFFGQGTRLTVV.

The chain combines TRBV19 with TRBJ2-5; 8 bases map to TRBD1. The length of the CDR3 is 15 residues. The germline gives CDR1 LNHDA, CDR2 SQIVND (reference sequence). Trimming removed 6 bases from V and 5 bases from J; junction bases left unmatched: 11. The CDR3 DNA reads TGTGCCAGTAGCCAGGGGACAGGTCCCAGGGAGACCCAGTACTTC. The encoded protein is CASSQGTGPRETQYF.

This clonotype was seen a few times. The CDR3 protein is CASSSSAGGVSDTQYF. DNA for the CDR3: TGTGCCAGCAGCTCGTCTGCCGGGGGGGTCTCAGATACGCAGTATTTT. The rearrangement links TRBV11-1 to TRBJ2-3, with 8 nucleotides matching TRBD2. Germline V gene sequence: CDR1 SGHAT, CDR2 FQDESV (reference sequence). CDR3 size: 16 residues. The V gene end was trimmed by 4 bases and the J gene end by 4 bases; junction bases not matched to a gene: 10. The full variable domain, its missing parts supplied by reference TRBV11-1 and TRBJ2-3, is EAEVAQSPRYKITEKSQAVAFWCDPISGHATLYWYRQILGQGPELLVQFQDESVVDDSQLPKDRFSAERLKGVDSTLKIQPAELGDSAMYLCASSSSAGGVSDTQYFGPGTRLTVL.

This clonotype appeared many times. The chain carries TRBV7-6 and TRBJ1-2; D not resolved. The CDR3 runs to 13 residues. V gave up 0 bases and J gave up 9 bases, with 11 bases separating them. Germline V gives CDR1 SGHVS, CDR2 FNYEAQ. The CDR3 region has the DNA TGTGCCAGCAGCTTAGCTTATGCCTCAAGCTACACCTTC. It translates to CASSLAYASSYTF. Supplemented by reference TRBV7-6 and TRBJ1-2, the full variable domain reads GAGVSQSPRYKVTKRGQDVALRCDPISGHVSLYWYRQALGQGPEFLTYFNYEAQQDKSGLPNDRFSAERPEGSISTLTIQRTEQRDSAMYRCASSLAYASSYTFGSGTRLTVV.

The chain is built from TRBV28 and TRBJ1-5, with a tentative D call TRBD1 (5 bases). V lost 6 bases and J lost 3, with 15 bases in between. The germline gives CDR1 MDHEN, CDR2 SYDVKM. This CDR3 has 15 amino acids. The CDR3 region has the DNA TGTGCCAGCAGAACAATCGACAGCCTCAATCAGCCCCAGCATTTT. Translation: CASRTIDSLNQPQHF.

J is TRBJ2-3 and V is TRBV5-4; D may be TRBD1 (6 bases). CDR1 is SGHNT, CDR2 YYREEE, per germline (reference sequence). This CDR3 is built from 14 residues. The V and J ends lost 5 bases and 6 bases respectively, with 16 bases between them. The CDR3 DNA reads TGTGCCAGCAGTACGAATCAGGGGAAGGATACGCAGTATTTT. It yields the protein CASSTNQGKDTQYF.

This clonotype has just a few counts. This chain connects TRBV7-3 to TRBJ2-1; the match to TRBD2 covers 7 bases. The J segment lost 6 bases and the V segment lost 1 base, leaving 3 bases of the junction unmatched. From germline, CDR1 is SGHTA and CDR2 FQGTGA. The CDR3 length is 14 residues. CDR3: CASSLSGRSNEQFF. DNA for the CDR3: TGTGCCAGCAGCTTAAGCGGGAGATCCAATGAGCAGTTCTTC.

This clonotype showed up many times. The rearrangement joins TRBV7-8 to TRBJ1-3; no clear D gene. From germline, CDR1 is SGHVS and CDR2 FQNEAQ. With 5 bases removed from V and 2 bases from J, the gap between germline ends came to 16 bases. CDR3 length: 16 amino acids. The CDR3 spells CASSLRVVSPGNTIYF. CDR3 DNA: TGTGCCAGCAGCCTTAGAGTTGTGTCACCTGGAAACACCATATATTTT. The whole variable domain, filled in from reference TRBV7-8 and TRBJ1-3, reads GAGVSQSPRYKVAKRGQDVALRCDPISGHVSLFWYQQALGQGPEFLTYFQNEAQLDKSGLPSDRFFAERPEGSVSTLKIQRTQQEDSAVYLCASSLRVVSPGNTIYFGEGSWLTVV.

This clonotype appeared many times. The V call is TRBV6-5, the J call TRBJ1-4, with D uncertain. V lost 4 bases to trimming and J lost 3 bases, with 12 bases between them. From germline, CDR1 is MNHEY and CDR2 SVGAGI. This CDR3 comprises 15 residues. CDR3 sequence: CASSSPTGANEKLFF. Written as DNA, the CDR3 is TGTGCCAGCAGTTCGCCGACCGGAGCTAATGAAAAACTGTTTTTT.

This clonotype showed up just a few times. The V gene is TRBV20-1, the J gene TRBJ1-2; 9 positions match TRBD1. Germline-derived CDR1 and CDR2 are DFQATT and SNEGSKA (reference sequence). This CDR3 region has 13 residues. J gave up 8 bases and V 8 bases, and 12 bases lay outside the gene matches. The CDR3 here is CSTQRDRVGGYTF. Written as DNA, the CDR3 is TGCAGTACTCAGCGGGACAGGGTGGGAGGCTACACCTTC.

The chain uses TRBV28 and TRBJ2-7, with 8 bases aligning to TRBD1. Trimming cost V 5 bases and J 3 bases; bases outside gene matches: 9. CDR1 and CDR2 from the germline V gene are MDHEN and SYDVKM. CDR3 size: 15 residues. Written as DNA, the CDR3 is TGTGCCAGCAGTGGATACAGGGGGTCGAGCTACGAGCAGTACTTC. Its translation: CASSGYRGSSYEQYF.

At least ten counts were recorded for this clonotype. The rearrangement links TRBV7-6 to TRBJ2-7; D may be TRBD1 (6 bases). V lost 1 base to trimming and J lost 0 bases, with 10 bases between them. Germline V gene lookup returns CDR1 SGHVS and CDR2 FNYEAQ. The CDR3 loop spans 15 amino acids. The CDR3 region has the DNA TGTGCCAGCAGCTTAGGGCAGGGGAGCTCCTACGAGCAGTACTTC. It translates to CASSLGQGSSYEQYF.

The chain's CDR3 is CASSDLAGTTNTGELFF. The CDR3 DNA reads as TGTGCCAGCAGTGACCTAGCGGGGACCACGAACACCGGGGAGCTGTTTTTT. The chain links TRBV25-1 to TRBJ2-2, with 9 bases that match TRBD2. The CDR3 consists of 17 residues. J was trimmed by 0 bases and V by 3 bases; bases with no gene match: 5. The germline V gene encodes CDR1 MGHDK and CDR2 SYGVNS.

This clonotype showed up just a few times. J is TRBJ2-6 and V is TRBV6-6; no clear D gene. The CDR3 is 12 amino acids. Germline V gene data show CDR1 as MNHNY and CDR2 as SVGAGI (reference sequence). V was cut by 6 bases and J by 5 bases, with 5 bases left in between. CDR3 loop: CASSERANVLTF. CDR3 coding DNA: TGTGCCAGCAGCGAGCGGGCCAACGTCCTGACTTTC.

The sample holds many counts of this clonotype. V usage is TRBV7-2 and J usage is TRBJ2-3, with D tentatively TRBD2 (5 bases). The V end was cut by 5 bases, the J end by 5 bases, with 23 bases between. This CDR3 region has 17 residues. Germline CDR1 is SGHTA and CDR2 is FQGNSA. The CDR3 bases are TGTGCCAGCAGCCCTCCGAGGACCGGCAGGCGGGTAGATACGCAGTATTTT. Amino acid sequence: CASSPPRTGRRVDTQYF.

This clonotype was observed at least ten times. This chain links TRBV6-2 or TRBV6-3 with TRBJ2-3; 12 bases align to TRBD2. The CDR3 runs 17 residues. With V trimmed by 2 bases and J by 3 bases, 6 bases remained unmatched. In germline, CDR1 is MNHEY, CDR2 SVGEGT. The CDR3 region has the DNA TGTGCCAGCAGTTACGAGTCGACTAGCGGGAGAACAGATACGCAGTATTTT. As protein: CASSYESTSGRTDTQYF.

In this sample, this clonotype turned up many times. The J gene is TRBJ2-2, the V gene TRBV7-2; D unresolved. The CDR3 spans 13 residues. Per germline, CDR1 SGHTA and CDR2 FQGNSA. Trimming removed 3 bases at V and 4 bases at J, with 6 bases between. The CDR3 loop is CASSLQATGELFF. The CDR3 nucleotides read TGTGCCAGCAGCTTGCAGGCCACCGGGGAGCTGTTTTTT.

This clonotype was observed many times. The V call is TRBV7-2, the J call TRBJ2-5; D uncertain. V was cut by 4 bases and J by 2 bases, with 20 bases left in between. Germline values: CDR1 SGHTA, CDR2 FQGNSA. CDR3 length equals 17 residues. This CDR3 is CASSSPSLLLTQETQYF. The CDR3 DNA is TGTGCCAGCAGCTCTCCCTCGCTACTTCTGACGCAAGAGACCCAGTACTTC.